The T cell receptor beta chain described here comes from a study of OX40 agonist ivuxolimab in advanced cancers. Study in general: The dose-escalation group included hepatocellular carcinoma, melanoma, renal cell carcinoma and head and neck cancer. Participants, 80% to 90% male, averaged roughly 59 years of age, ranging from roughly 23 to 90. Study-wide results and caveats: Clonal expansion was seen in CD4+ and CD8+ blood T cells by week 6 at 0.1 to 3.0 mg/kg. Individuals who were partial responders at 0.1-3.0 mg/kg had clonal expansion that ranked among the lowest.

Repertoires were generated with immunoSEQ multiplex PCR, while TCRdb's copy carries only in-frame clones and drops some. Here the sample spans 40,000 to 45,000 clones, approximately 86% being singletons. A remark on this clone: The antigen is undetermined.

V lost 4 bases and J 0 bases, leaving 13 bases between the germline ends. CDR1 is LGHNA and CDR2 is YNFKEQ in the germline V gene. The CDR3 covers 16 residues. Sequenced material: CD4+ or CD8+ T cells sorted from blood, taken in a trial of the OX40 agonist ivuxolimab. This chain connects TRBV4-2 to TRBJ1-3; no firm D call. The source is an adult with an advanced solid tumor such as melanoma, head and neck, liver or kidney cancer. The CDR3 spells CASSPLSLSSGNTIYF. The CDR3 nucleotides are TGTGCCAGCAGCCCTCTTTCACTGAGCTCTGGAAACACCATATATTTT.